The next 21 T cell receptor beta chains were all read from a single sample in a study of shared clonotypes between healthy human individuals. Generated by immunoSEQ multiplex PCR, the TCRdb table keeps only in-frame clones and is missing some. The sample records 1.5 million to 2.5 million clones, about 95% being singletons. Naive CD8 cells, CD45RO-negative and positively selected for CCR7, excluded terminally differentiated effector memory CD45RA+ cells. Material for sequencing was naive CD8+ T cells sorted from blood. The receptors originated from a man between 18 and 29 years old in good health.

Here the CDR3 DNA reads TGTGCCAGCAGCCCCGGGACAACGAACACCGGGGAGCTGTTTTTT. Protein sequence: CASSPGTTNTGELFF. The rearrangement uses TRBV7-6 and TRBJ2-2; maybe TRBD1 (6 bases). The V end lost 5 bases, the J end lost 0 bases, and 10 bases lay between the germline ends. Germline CDR1 SGHVS, CDR2 FNYEAQ. The CDR3 totals 15 residues.

V gene TRBV14 combines with J gene TRBJ2-3, with no clear D. The CDR3 totals 17 residues. V was trimmed by 0 bases and J by 2 bases, leaving 15 bases between them. CDR1 SGHDN and CDR2 FVKESK come from the germline V gene. CDR3 region: CASSQDGSLIVTDTQYF. CDR3 nucleotides: TGTGCCAGCAGCCAAGATGGGTCTCTCATTGTCACAGATACGCAGTATTTT.

The chain recombines TRBV7-9 with TRBJ2-3; D remains unclear. This CDR3 is 16 amino acids long. Between the trimmed V and J ends, which lost 0 bases and 4 bases, there was a span of 14 bases. Germline loops: CDR1 SEHNR, CDR2 FQNEAQ (reference sequence). For the CDR3, the DNA is TGTGCCAGCAGCTTAGCGCTGGGCCAGTGGGCAGATACGCAGTATTTT. Protein product: CASSLALGQWADTQYF.

Details on this clone: A much bigger clone sits one base away, suggesting this may be a read error. Other nucleotide sequences from this sample produce the same CDR3. The chain couples TRBV7-9 to TRBJ2-2; no firm D call. The germline CDR1 and CDR2 sequences are SEHNR and FQNEAQ (reference sequence). Trimming shortened V by 5 bases and J by 2 bases, and 3 bases separated the two germline ends. This CDR3 spans 12 amino acids. CDR3 protein: CASSGNTGELFF. CDR3 bases: TGTGCCAGCAGCGGAAACACCGGGGAGCTGTTTTTT.

The chain combines TRBV7-9 with TRBJ1-1; the D is unclear. Germline V gene sequence: CDR1 SEHNR, CDR2 FQNEAQ (reference sequence). The V gene lost 1 base and the J gene lost 6 bases, with 9 bases spanning the gap. The CDR3 has 13 amino acids. The CDR3 loop is CASSLVRSPEAFF. The CDR3 region has the DNA TGTGCCAGCAGCTTAGTCAGGAGCCCTGAAGCTTTCTTT.

The V and J genes are TRBV4-1 and TRBJ2-3, with D possibly being TRBD2 (7 bases). The V end was cut by 0 bases, the J end by 4 bases, with 17 bases between. The CDR3 consists of 17 residues. The germline gives CDR1 MGHRA, CDR2 YSYEKL. The CDR3 sequence is CASSQDSRGAGPDTQYF. CDR3 DNA: TGCGCCAGCAGCCAAGATTCCCGGGGGGCCGGACCAGATACGCAGTATTTT.

The rearrangement uses TRBV5-1 and TRBJ2-7; TRBD1 aligns across 7 bases. The V gene's germline CDR1 is SGHRS and CDR2 YFSETQ. With 3 bases clipped from V and 4 bases from J, the junction kept 10 bases outside the gene matches. The CDR3 has 15 amino acids. The CDR3 DNA reads TGCGCCAGCAGCTCCAAACAGGGGTCGGGGTACGAGCAGTACTTC. This gives the protein CASSSKQGSGYEQYF.

This clone was recorded once. The gene calls are TRBV27 and TRBJ2-5, with D unclear. Per the germline V gene, CDR1 is MNHEY and CDR2 is SMNVEV (reference sequence). The CDR3 is made up of 16 amino acids. V was trimmed by 7 bases and J by 2 bases, leaving 20 bases between them. The CDR3 coding sequence is TGTGCCAGCAAGGTCTATCCGGCGACGGAGCAAGAGACCCAGTACTTC. Translation gives CASKVYPATEQETQYF.

The chain's CDR3 is CASSPGLAETQYF. DNA of the CDR3: TGTGCCAGCAGTCCCGGACTAGCGGAGACCCAGTACTTC. The chain couples TRBV27 to TRBJ2-5; 9 positions match TRBD2. This CDR3 is built from 13 residues. The junction had 3 bases not matched to a gene; V was cut back by 5 bases and J by 5 bases. Germline-derived CDR1 and CDR2 are MNHEY and SMNVEV (reference sequence).

V gene TRBV5-5 combines with J gene TRBJ1-6; TRBD1 might be the D (6 bases). The CDR3 length is 16 residues. Germline V gene sequence: CDR1 SGHKS, CDR2 YYEKEE (reference sequence). V was shortened by 0 bases and J by 5 bases, with 12 bases between the two germline ends. In DNA, the CDR3 is TGTGCCAGCAGCTTGGACAGGGTCTCGCATAATTCACCCCTCCACTTT. Encoded protein: CASSLDRVSHNSPLHF.

The chain is built from TRBV28 and TRBJ1-4; D might be TRBD1 (5 bases). V was clipped by 3 bases and J by 0 bases, with 17 bases between them. This CDR3 is 18 amino acids long. Germline V gives CDR1 MDHEN, CDR2 SYDVKM. This CDR3 is CASSFRNRRTTTNEKLFF. The CDR3 DNA reads TGTGCCAGCAGTTTTAGAAATAGACGGACAACAACTAATGAAAAACTGTTTTTT.

The chain has TRBV7-9 and TRBJ2-3; D unclear. V lost 4 bases and J lost 0, with 14 bases in between. Germline V gene data show CDR1 as SEHNR and CDR2 as FQNEAQ (reference sequence). The CDR3 spans 16 residues. The CDR3 nucleotides are TGTGCCAGCAGCTCCCTAGTGAGGCTTAGCACAGATACGCAGTATTTT. Amino acid sequence: CASSSLVRLSTDTQYF.

The sample holds one count of this clone. Written as DNA, the CDR3 is TGTGCCAGCAGTCCCGGGGGAAGTACTGATGAGCAGTTCTTC. Translating it yields CASSPGGSTDEQFF. The rearrangement links TRBV27 to TRBJ2-1; maybe TRBD2 (6 bases). CDR3 length equals 14 residues. V was cut by 5 bases and J by 8 bases, with 16 bases left in between. From germline, CDR1 is MNHEY and CDR2 SMNVEV (reference sequence).

The sample holds one count of this clone. The chain uses TRBV30 and TRBJ1-1; D is uncertain. Germline V lookup: CDR1 GTSNPN, CDR2 SVGIG (reference sequence). Trimming took off 0 bases at V and 6 bases at J, with 8 bases between the two ends. This CDR3 spans 12 amino acids. The CDR3 nucleotides are TGTGCCTGGAGTGTATTCGGGTCTGAAGCTTTCTTT. Translation gives CAWSVFGSEAFF.

The chain combines TRBV27 with TRBJ2-1, with 8 bases that match TRBD1. Germline V gene sequence: CDR1 MNHEY, CDR2 SMNVEV (reference sequence). V was clipped by 3 bases and J by 1 base; unmatched bases: 14. The CDR3 loop spans 19 amino acids. In DNA, the CDR3 is TGTGCCAGCAGTTTGCTAGGTCTTTGGCAGGGGGCTTCCTACAATGAGCAGTTCTTC. Residues: CASSLLGLWQGASYNEQFF.

The V call is TRBV5-1, the J call TRBJ1-5; D perhaps matches TRBD1 (6 bases). Trimming left V 5 bases short and J 6 bases short, with 15 bases between. The CDR3 runs 14 residues. Germline V lookup: CDR1 SGHRS, CDR2 YFSETQ. In nucleotides, the CDR3 is TGCGCCAGCAGTGTAGGGGGGGGCGGTCAGCCCCAGCATTTT. Its translation: CASSVGGGGQPQHF.

The J gene is TRBJ2-1, the V gene TRBV27; 10 bases match TRBD1. With V trimmed by 2 bases and J by 5 bases, 0 bases remained unmatched. The germline V gene has CDR1 MNHEY and CDR2 SMNVEV (reference sequence). This CDR3 has 14 residues. CDR3 nucleotide sequence: TGTGCCAGCAGTTTAGACAGGGGGCACAATGAGCAGTTCTTC. Protein: CASSLDRGHNEQFF.

There are a few counts of this clone. V usage is TRBV27 and J usage is TRBJ1-6; D possibly corresponds to TRBD1 (6 bases). The germline V gene encodes CDR1 MNHEY and CDR2 SMNVEV (reference sequence). V dropped 7 bases and J dropped 9 bases, with 19 bases sitting between them. The CDR3 has 15 residues. The CDR3 here is CASTGGPPGFSPLHF. CDR3 nucleotides: TGTGCCAGCACCGGGGGGCCGCCAGGGTTTTCACCCCTCCACTTT.

The chain joins TRBV5-6 to TRBJ1-6; D ambiguous. This CDR3 has 12 residues. Germline V gene sequence: CDR1 SGHDT, CDR2 YYEEEE. Trimming pared 3 bases from V and 2 bases from J, leaving 0 bases between. The CDR3 nucleotides read TGTGCCAGCAGCTCCTATAATTCACCCCTCCACTTT. Amino acids: CASSSYNSPLHF.

Notes on this clone: Other DNA sequences in this specimen translate into the identical CDR3. This chain connects TRBV25-1 to TRBJ2-5, with D possibly called TRBD1 or TRBD2 (6 bases each). Per the germline V gene, CDR1 is MGHDK and CDR2 is SYGVNS. V lost 2 bases, J lost 5 bases, and 12 bases lay in between. This CDR3 has 14 amino acids. The CDR3 nucleotides are TGTGCCAGCAGTGAACTGGGGGGCGGGGAGACCCAGTACTTC. Protein sequence: CASSELGGGETQYF.

The chain couples TRBV30 to TRBJ2-3; TRBD2 matches at 12 bases. This CDR3 has 16 residues. J was trimmed by 3 bases and V by 5 bases; bases with no gene match: 9. The germline V gene encodes CDR1 GTSNPN and CDR2 SVGIG (reference sequence). CDR3 nucleotide sequence: TGTGCCTGGGACCTTGAACTAGCGGGAGGAACAGATACGCAGTATTTT. Protein product: CAWDLELAGGTDTQYF.